Listed below are T cell receptor beta chains from one sample, sequenced in a study of post-analysis software for immune sequencing data. MiXCR, run by TCRdb on the PCR reads, gives a single entry per CDR3 protein. The sample yields 600,000 to 750,000 distinct CDR3 sequences, approximately 59% seen once. Source material: blood. The receptors come from a girl aged 2 to 9 with multiple sclerosis. CDR3s include the opening cysteine and the closing phenylalanine or tryptophan. Fields, in order: J gene, V gene, D gene, clone size, CDR3 protein, CDR3 DNA. A D gene is named only where the DNA matches it firmly. Size tells how often a clone was seen (once, few, many) or the class of an expanded clone, and some rows leave it out.

J: TRBJ2-5; V: TRBV4-1; D: NA; size: NA; CDR3: CASSQGPGEETQYF; DNA: TGCGCCAGCAGCCAAGGTCCAGGGGAAGAGACCCAGTACTTC
J: TRBJ1-2; V: TRBV5-5; D: TRBD1; size: NA; CDR3: CASTRTGFGYTF; DNA: TGTGCCAGCACCCGGACAGGGTTTGGCTACACCTTC
J: TRBJ1-5; V: TRBV27; D: TRBD1; size: NA; CDR3: CASSRQGTGQPQHF; DNA: TGTGCCAGCAGTCGACAGGGGACGGGTCAGCCCCAGCATTTT
J: TRBJ2-5; V: TRBV7-3; D: TRBD1; size: NA; CDR3: CASSSRTGETQYF; DNA: TGTGCCAGCAGCTCCCGGACAGGGGAGACCCAGTACTTC
J: TRBJ1-5; V: TRBV29-1; D: NA; size: NA; CDR3: CSAKTDSSNQPQHF; DNA: TGCAGCGCTAAGACGGACAGTAGCAATCAGCCCCAGCATTTT
J: TRBJ1-2; V: TRBV15; D: NA; size: NA; CDR3: CATSRDRRGYGYTF; DNA: TGTGCCACCAGCAGAGATAGGAGGGGCTATGGCTACACCTTC
J: TRBJ2-3; V: TRBV29-1; D: NA; size: NA; CDR3: CSPEGRPSTDTQYF; DNA: TGCAGCCCGGAAGGGAGACCTAGCACAGATACGCAGTATTTT
J: TRBJ2-3; V: TRBV2; D: TRBD2; size: NA; CDR3: CASIDSGPSTDTQYF; DNA: TGTGCCAGCATCGATAGCGGGCCTAGCACAGATACGCAGTATTTT
J: TRBJ1-1; V: TRBV20-1; D: TRBD1; size: NA; CDR3: CSARVDGTGDNTEAFF; DNA: TGCAGTGCTAGAGTAGATGGGACAGGGGATAACACTGAAGCTTTCTTT
J: TRBJ2-1; V: TRBV20-1; D: TRBD2; size: few; CDR3: CSANPVGGSLNEQFF; DNA: TGCAGTGCTAACCCCGTAGGCGGGAGTTTAAATGAGCAGTTCTTC
J: TRBJ2-3; V: TRBV20-1; D: TRBD2; size: NA; CDR3: CSARGLAGVPDTQYF; DNA: TGCAGTGCTAGAGGACTAGCGGGAGTCCCAGATACGCAGTATTTT
J: TRBJ2-6; V: TRBV7-9; D: NA; size: NA; CDR3: CAFELLSSGANVLTF; DNA: TGTGCCTTCGAACTTCTCAGCTCTGGGGCCAACGTCCTGACTTTC
J: TRBJ1-2; V: TRBV7-8; D: TRBD1; size: NA; CDR3: CASSPVDRGVGYTF; DNA: TGTGCCAGCAGCCCAGTGGACAGGGGCGTTGGCTACACCTTC
J: TRBJ2-7; V: TRBV12-3/TRBV12-4; D: NA; size: few; CDR3: CASSFNRPDYYEQYF; DNA: TGTGCCAGCAGTTTCAATCGTCCAGATTACTACGAGCAGTACTTC
J: TRBJ2-7; V: TRBV5-6; D: NA; size: NA; CDR3: CASSFRPRNEQYF; DNA: TGTGCCAGCAGCTTCCGTCCCCGGAACGAGCAGTACTTC
J: TRBJ2-5; V: TRBV7-3; D: TRBD1; size: few; CDR3: CASSFGTGYQETQYF; DNA: TGTGCCAGCAGCTTCGGGACAGGGTACCAAGAGACCCAGTACTTC
J: TRBJ2-7; V: TRBV28; D: TRBD1; size: NA; CDR3: CASSLTGTGGEQYF; DNA: TGTGCCAGCAGTCTCACCGGGACAGGGGGCGAGCAGTACTTC
J: TRBJ2-1; V: TRBV11-3; D: TRBD2; size: few; CDR3: CASSLDRVGREITNEQFF; DNA: TGTGCCAGCAGCTTAGATCGGGTAGGGCGGGAGATCACGAATGAGCAGTTCTTC
J: TRBJ1-1; V: TRBV7-2; D: TRBD1; size: NA; CDR3: CASRFDRGTEAFF; DNA: TGTGCCAGCAGGTTCGACAGGGGGACTGAAGCTTTCTTT
J: TRBJ1-2; V: TRBV12-3/TRBV12-4; D: NA; size: NA; CDR3: CASKRTSNGYTF; DNA: TGTGCCAGCAAGAGGACCTCTAATGGCTACACCTTC
J: TRBJ1-2; V: TRBV7-9; D: NA; size: NA; CDR3: CASSAFGTDNYGYTF; DNA: TGTGCCAGCAGCGCGTTTGGGACGGATAACTATGGCTACACCTTC
J: TRBJ2-3; V: TRBV7-2; D: TRBD2; size: NA; CDR3: CASSSGGSDTQYF; DNA: TGTGCCAGCAGCTCGGGGGGATCAGATACGCAGTATTTT
J: TRBJ2-5; V: TRBV7-2; D: TRBD1; size: NA; CDR3: CASSLAGGAHQETQYF; DNA: TGTGCCAGCAGCTTAGCAGGGGGCGCGCACCAAGAGACCCAGTACTTC
J: TRBJ1-1; V: TRBV5-1; D: NA; size: NA; CDR3: CASSSTENTEAFF; DNA: TGTGCCAGCAGCTCCACCGAGAACACTGAAGCTTTCTTT
J: TRBJ1-2; V: TRBV12-3/TRBV12-4; D: TRBD1; size: NA; CDR3: CASDIETGEGYGYTF; DNA: TGTGCCAGCGACATCGAGACAGGGGAGGGATATGGCTACACCTTC
J: TRBJ2-1; V: TRBV25-1; D: NA; size: few; CDR3: CASSDGTPRGEQFF; DNA: TGTGCCAGCAGTGATGGGACCCCGCGGGGTGAGCAGTTCTTC
J: TRBJ2-5; V: TRBV7-6; D: TRBD1; size: NA; CDR3: CASSTIRTGQETQYF; DNA: TGTGCCAGCAGCACAATAAGGACAGGGCAAGAGACCCAGTACTTC
J: TRBJ1-1; V: TRBV28; D: NA; size: NA; CDR3: CASSLSMGGRTEAFF; DNA: TGTGCCAGCAGTTTATCTATGGGGGGGAGGACTGAAGCTTTCTTT
J: TRBJ2-7; V: TRBV5-1; D: NA; size: NA; CDR3: CASTLTEGGSYEQYF; DNA: TGCGCCAGCACACTTACGGAGGGAGGTTCCTACGAGCAGTACTTC
J: TRBJ2-2; V: TRBV12-3/TRBV12-4; D: TRBD1; size: NA; CDR3: CANTRGQPNTGELFF; DNA: TGTGCCAACACCAGGGGACAGCCGAACACCGGGGAGCTGTTTTTT
J: TRBJ1-4; V: TRBV25-1; D: NA; size: NA; CDR3: CASSEARPEEKLFF; DNA: TGTGCCAGCAGTGAAGCAAGGCCCGAGGAAAAACTGTTTTTT